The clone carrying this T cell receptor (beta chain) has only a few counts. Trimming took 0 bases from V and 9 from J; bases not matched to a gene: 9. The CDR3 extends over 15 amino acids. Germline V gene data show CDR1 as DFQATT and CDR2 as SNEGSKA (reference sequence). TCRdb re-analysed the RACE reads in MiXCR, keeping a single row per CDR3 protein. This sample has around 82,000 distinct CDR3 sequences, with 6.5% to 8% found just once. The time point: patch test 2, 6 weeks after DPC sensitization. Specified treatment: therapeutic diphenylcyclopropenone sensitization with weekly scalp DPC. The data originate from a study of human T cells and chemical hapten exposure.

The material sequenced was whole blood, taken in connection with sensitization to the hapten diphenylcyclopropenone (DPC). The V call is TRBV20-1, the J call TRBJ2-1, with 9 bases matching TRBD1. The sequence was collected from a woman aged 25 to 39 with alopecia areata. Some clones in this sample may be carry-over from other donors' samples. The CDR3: CSARDQGQGRGEQFF. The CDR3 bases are TGCAGTGCTAGAGATCAGGGACAGGGTCGGGGTGAGCAGTTCTTC.